This T cell receptor beta chain was sequenced during a study of breast tumors, draining lymph nodes, adjacent tissues. Regarding the study as a whole: Tumor and nontumor repertoires were significantly more similar in luminal-like than in basal-like breast cancer. Most tumor T cells seemingly derive from lymph node, then expand in tumor. That most tumor T cells come from lymph nodes remained unproven. Compared with lymph nodes, tumors were less diverse; compared with nontumor tissue, more.

Samples came from axillary lymph nodes draining the breast cancer. The CDR3 totals 13 residues. V was cut by 3 bases and J by 5 bases, with 11 bases left in between. TCRdb re-analysed the multiplex PCR reads in MiXCR, keeping a single row per CDR3 protein. The sample includes about 220,000 distinct CDR3 sequences, under 35% of them seen just once. This clonotype was detected many times. Its antigen is unidentified. This TCR was sampled from a female donor with breast cancer. Some clones in this sample may be carry-over from other donors' samples. The rearrangement links TRBV12-3 or TRBV12-4 to TRBJ2-7; D uncertain. Sequenced input: axillary lymph node tissue. The CDR3 region has the DNA TGTGCCAGCAGTTTCGGGTCTGGCGACGAGCAGTACTTC. Amino acids: CASSFGSGDEQYF.